This TCR beta chain was identified in a study of T cell responses to AZD1222 COVID-19 vaccine (dated by TCRdb to about 2021). Looking at the study overall: AZD1222 recipients given second doses at about 4 weeks or at about 12 weeks were pooled, since spike-specific TCR depth and breadth were not found to differ between the two schedules. TCR sequencing was performed for roughly 240 trial participants, of whom about 200 were given two doses of AZD1222 and approximately 26 were given two doses of MenACWY control vaccine. Enrollment into the trials was organized by age into subgroups of 18-55, 56-69 and 70-plus years, and those subgroups contained approximately 160, 26 and 62 TCR-sequenced participants, respectively.

The CDR3 regions of human TCRbeta chains were analyzed by immunosequencing. Processing in the source paper ran as follows. TCRs in the repertoires were matched against a reference library of SARS-CoV-2-specific TCRs that had been generated with the MIRA antigen-specificity platform. Breadth was defined as the fraction of unique TCRs that were SARS-CoV-2-associated. Depth was defined as the fraction of total T cells that were SARS-CoV-2-associated. Using the MIRA data, every spike-specific TCR was mapped to the spike region that the TCR reacted to and assigned to either a CD4 or a CD8 class. Log10-transformed breadth and depth values were compared by one-way ANOVA with Sidak's multiple comparisons tests. Here the immuneACCESS table is served through TCRdb, limited to in-frame sequences with V and J called. Missing clones are a known gap in these copies; in checked studies unresolved V genes cover under half, and the rest lacks a known reason. Clonal size and the V and J genes are those of that table, whereas D and trimming came from the DNA. The sample records more than 85,000 clones, about 86% of which are singletons. The ten largest clones take up around 8.2% of the sample.

A remark on this clone: This clone's antigen is unknown. There are no base qualities to consult, and no much larger clone falls within one base.

Cut back by 0 bases and 0 bases, the V and J ends lie 8 bases apart. Counted from cysteine to phenylalanine, this CDR3 has 16 amino acids. Only the CDR3 portion is preserved as DNA: 48 bases, with reading frame beginning at the first base. The germline V gene gives CDR1 as LGHNA and CDR2 as YNFKEQ. Points the paper makes about the study in general: A significant rise in spike-specific TCR breadth and depth was observed after two AZD1222 doses relative to day 0 and relative to MenACWY recipients. The whole spike protein was spanned by vaccine-associated CD4 TCRs, and dominant responses were seen in regions 160-218 and 743-854. Most participants were white British and females outnumbered males, and the authors suggested that clonal diversity may have been underestimated. The 56-69-year group was small, and its depth increase did not reach significance, likely because of low power. Epitopes outside the regions mutated in the B.1.351 and B.1.1.7 variants were reportedly recognized by nearly half of the unique spike-specific TCRs. Because no samples from the day 14 peak response were available, repertoires could be characterized only after the peak T cell response. Conclusions about previously exposed vaccinees are limited because only five to seven AZD1222 recipients were SARS-CoV-2 seropositive at baseline.

In the paper's terms, the time point label means: baseline before first vaccination. Samples from vaccinated people were obtained from the UK trials COV001 and COV002, which included a single-blind randomized controlled phase 2/3 trial of AZD1222 (ChAdOx1 nCoV-19) in healthy adults. For TCRbeta chain sequencing, PBMC samples were collected from trial participants at day 0 and at day 28 after the second dose. The chain was built from TRBV4-2 and TRBJ1-4; no D gene is confidently identified. This clonotype was obtained from an adult in good health. The sample was peripheral blood, taken on day 0 of AZD1222 vaccination. The encoded CDR3 is CASSQDTTATNEKLFF. Here is the DNA: TGTGCCAGCAGCCAAGATACAACAGCAACTAATGAAAAACTGTTTTTT.